The clone carrying this T cell receptor beta chain has ten or more counts. Its antigen remains unidentified. This entry is derived from a study of early T cells in non-severe SARS-CoV-2 infection. Study information: The chains were unpaired, and the sequenced material was bulk RNA from unsorted whole blood. Findings of the study overall: Lookups in VDJdb leaned toward anti-spike CD8 responses and missed private and CD4 specificities.

Germline V gene data show CDR1 as SGHVS and CDR2 as FQNEAQ. The CDR3 totals 14 residues. Trimming cost V 5 bases and J 9 bases; bases outside gene matches: 10. cDNA molecules, individually, were tagged with unique molecular identifiers. TCRdb reanalysed the 5' RACE reads using MiXCR and keeps one entry per CDR3 protein. The sample holds approximately 77,000 distinct CDR3 sequences; less than 15% are singletons and the top ten take about 3.4%. The rearrangement uses TRBV7-8 and TRBJ2-1, with 7 bases lining up with TRBD1. The sequence was obtained from an adult who was a healthcare worker with PCR-confirmed SARS-CoV-2 infection or an uninfected control (not recorded which). Sequencing input: whole blood. The DNA for the CDR3 is TGTGCCAGCAGCCCCTACAGGGGACCGGGTGAGCAGTTCTTC. Amino acid sequence: CASSPYRGPGEQFF. The full variable domain, its missing parts supplied by reference TRBV7-8 and TRBJ2-1, is GAGVSQSPRYKVAKRGQDVALRCDPISGHVSLFWYQQALGQGPEFLTYFQNEAQLDKSGLPSDRFFAERPEGSVSTLKIQRTQQEDSAVYLCASSPYRGPGEQFFGPGTRLTVL.